Presented here are 8 T cell receptor beta chains from one specimen sequenced in a study of T cells after yellow fever vaccination. TCRdb processed the 5' RACE reads anew with MiXCR; each CDR3 protein has one entry. Of 250,000 to 400,000 distinct CDR3 sequences detected, approximately 4.3% appear once; the ten largest clones hold roughly 21%. The material sequenced was PBMCs, taken 15 days after the yellow fever booster vaccination. All receptors derive from a man aged 18 to 30 who received the YFV17D yellow fever vaccine.

V and J are TRBV2 and TRBJ1-1; 7 nucleotides line up with TRBD1. Germline V gene sequence: CDR1 SNHLY, CDR2 FYNNEI. The CDR3 covers 13 residues. The junction had 4 bases not matched to a gene; V was cut back by 2 bases and J by 7 bases. This CDR3 is CASSESRGNEAFF. The CDR3 region has the DNA TGTGCCAGCAGTGAAAGCAGGGGGAATGAAGCTTTCTTT.

The V call is TRBV12-3 or TRBV12-4, the J call TRBJ1-1, with 12 bases lining up with TRBD1. The CDR3 spans 17 residues. V dropped 2 bases and J dropped 6; count of bases not matched to a gene: 10. The CDR3 is CASSLIGWDRGPAEAFF. CDR3 DNA sequence: TGTGCCAGCAGTTTAATAGGATGGGACAGGGGGCCCGCTGAAGCTTTCTTT.

This chain links TRBV19 with TRBJ2-7; D unresolved. Trimming took off 5 bases at V and 5 bases at J, with 19 bases between the two ends. The CDR3 spans 15 residues. Germline CDR1 and CDR2: LNHDA and SQIVND (reference sequence). The CDR3 sequence: CASSYLRAHKDEQYF. Written as DNA, the CDR3 is TGTGCCAGTAGTTACCTCCGGGCCCATAAGGACGAGCAGTACTTC.

This clonotype was found a few times. The genes are TRBV24-1 and TRBJ2-5; possible D gene TRBD1, 5 bases. This CDR3 is built from 15 residues. In germline, CDR1 is KGHDR, CDR2 SFDVKD. The ends were cut back, 1 base at V and 1 base at J, with 9 bases in the middle. DNA for the CDR3: TGTGCCACCAGTGATTTCGCAGGGTCCCAAGAGACCCAGTACTTC. Translating gives CATSDFAGSQETQYF.

This clonotype was counted only a few times. This CDR3 is CASSLGGSPQETQYF. CDR3 DNA sequence: TGTGCCAGCAGCTTAGGAGGCTCCCCCCAAGAGACCCAGTACTTC. The rearrangement uses TRBV7-6 and TRBJ2-5; D gene ambiguous. There are 15 residues in the CDR3. Germline CDR1 reads SGHVS; CDR2 reads FNYEAQ. V lost 1 base to trimming and J lost 1 base, with 10 bases between them.

The gene calls are TRBV7-8 and TRBJ2-2; D remains ambiguous. CDR1 and CDR2 (germline): SGHVS, FQNEAQ. The CDR3 runs 14 residues. The germline V and J ends were trimmed by 8 bases and 1 base, with 11 bases remaining between them. The CDR3 region has the DNA TGTGCCAGCCACGTCACATTGAACACCGGGGAGCTGTTTTTT. Protein: CASHVTLNTGELFF.

This clonotype has at least ten counts. The chain combines TRBV7-9 with TRBJ1-1; TRBD1 matches 7 bases. J was trimmed by 0 bases and V by 4 bases; bases with no gene match: 8. In germline, CDR1 is SEHNR, CDR2 FQNEAQ (reference sequence). CDR3 length: 16 residues. CDR3 coding DNA: TGTGCCAGCAGCTCTCTCCAGGGGGGAATGAACACTGAAGCTTTCTTT. It codes for CASSSLQGGMNTEAFF.

Many counts were recorded for this clonotype. The genes are TRBV7-2 and TRBJ2-3; TRBD2 matches at 7 bases. Germline V gene sequence: CDR1 SGHTA, CDR2 FQGNSA. Trimming removed 4 bases from V and 0 bases from J; junction bases left unmatched: 4. This CDR3 is 15 amino acids long. In DNA form, the CDR3 reads TGTGCCAGCAGCTACCCGACTAGCAGCACAGATACGCAGTATTTT. Its translation is CASSYPTSSTDTQYF.